This passage covers 28 T cell receptor beta chains from one sample sequenced in a study of CD8+CD57+ T cells in acquired aplastic anemia. Genomic DNA acted as the template from which TCR beta VDJ combination and CDR3 sequence profiling were carried out. TCRdb re-derived calls from the reads in MiXCR, one entry per CDR3 protein. The repertoire holds 350,000 to 450,000 distinct CDR3 sequences, with approximately 70% as singletons. The material sequenced was sorted CD4+, CD8+, or CD8+CD57+ T cells (not recorded which) from PBMCs. The receptors come from a human donor in good health, serving as a control.

The CDR3: CSAKTGTYEQYF. The CDR3 DNA reads TGCAGTGCTAAGACAGGGACCTACGAGCAGTACTTC. The chain combines TRBV20-1 with TRBJ2-7, with TRBD1 identical over 7 bases. Germline CDR1 reads DFQATT; CDR2 reads SNEGSKA (reference sequence). The junction had 2 bases not matched to a gene; V was cut back by 4 bases and J by 2 bases. The CDR3 spans 12 residues.

A word on this clonotype: This could be a read error, since a much larger clone is one nucleotide away. CDR3 in DNA: TGTGCCAGCTCACTCGGGACAGGGGGCTACGAGCGGTACTTC. It codes for CASSLGTGGYERYF. The gene calls are TRBV18 and TRBJ2-7; TRBD1 matches 12 bases. This CDR3 is 14 amino acids long. The germline CDR1 and CDR2 sequences are KGHSH and LQKENI. The full variable domain, with the rest looked up from reference TRBV18 and TRBJ2-7, is NAGVMQNPRHLVRRRGQEARLRCSPMKGHSHVYWYRQLPEEGLKFMVYLQKENIIDESGMPKERFSAEFPKEGPSILRIQQVVRGDSAAYFCASSLGTGGYERYFGPGTRLTVT.

CDR3 protein: CASSFPGQGYTGELFF. In nucleotides, the CDR3 is TGTGCCAGCAGTTTTCCGGGACAGGGATACACCGGGGAGCTGTTTTTT. V is TRBV12-3 or TRBV12-4 and J is TRBJ2-2, with 9 positions matching TRBD1. Trimming cost V 3 bases and J 3 bases; bases outside gene matches: 5. The CDR3 length is 16 residues.

V is TRBV10-3 and J is TRBJ1-1; a possible D gene is TRBD1 (5 bases). Trimming shortened V by 6 bases and J by 3 bases, and 8 bases separated the two germline ends. CDR1 and CDR2 from the germline V gene are ENHRY and SYGVKD. The CDR3 spans 12 residues. This CDR3 reads CAIRGGDTEAFF. The CDR3 coding sequence is TGTGCCATCAGGGGGGGGGACACTGAAGCTTTCTTT.

Comments on this clonotype: A read error is possible here, since a much larger clone lies one base away. This sequence joins TRBV12-3 or TRBV12-4 and TRBJ1-1, with TRBD1 matching 7 bases. This CDR3 has 13 amino acids. J lost 4 bases, V lost 6 bases, and 5 bases had no gene match. DNA of the CDR3: TGTGCCAGCAGCGACAGGGAGTCCACTGAAGCTTTCTTT. This sequence encodes CASSDRESTEAFF.

CDR3: CASSRTYTQYF. The CDR3 DNA reads TGTGCCAGCAGTCGAACTTACACCCAGTACTTC. The rearrangement uses TRBV12-3 or TRBV12-4 and TRBJ2-5; D is undetermined. Trimming removed 5 bases from V and 8 bases from J, with 9 bases in between. The CDR3 loop spans 11 amino acids.

Concerning this clonotype itself: As the CDR3 is not closed by the conserved phenylalanine or tryptophan, this likely results from a read error. V and J are TRBV25-1 and TRBJ2-7; 9 bases fit TRBD1. The J segment lost 3 bases and the V segment lost 5 bases, leaving 8 bases of the junction unmatched. The CDR3 contains 15 residues. The germline gives CDR1 MGHDK, CDR2 SYGVNS. The CDR3 nucleotides read TGTGCCAGCAGTCAGCCGGGACAGGGCGTCTACGAGCAGTACCTC. It codes for CASSQPGQGVYEQYL.

Details on this clonotype: The CDR3 ends on some other residue instead of the conserved phenylalanine or tryptophan, so this is likely a read error. It is unclear where the CDR3 begins or ends on the DNA, so no DNA is shown, and the CDR3 is as TCRdb lists it. The chain is built from TRBV7-6 and TRBJ2-3; the table's D call TRBD1 went unverified against the DNA. CDR1 and CDR2 from the germline V gene are SGHVS and FNYEAQ. Both ends counted, the CDR3 spans 13 residues. The CDR3 protein is CASSWRGGGKSPL.

The chain is built from TRBV7-2 and TRBJ2-7; 8 nucleotides match TRBD1. Germline V gene data show CDR1 as SGHTA and CDR2 as FQGNSA. The CDR3 extends over 15 amino acids. J gave up 0 bases and V 6 bases, and 7 bases lay outside the gene matches. CDR3 sequence (DNA): TGTGCCAGCAGTCCCGGGACAGGTCACTCCTACGAGCAGTACTTC. Its protein is CASSPGTGHSYEQYF.

About this clonotype: One end of the junction is discordant with germline, which a read error may explain. The chain joins TRBV9 to TRBJ1-6; D not resolved. Germline values: CDR1 SGDLS, CDR2 YYNGEE. The CDR3 spans 14 residues. Written as DNA, the CDR3 is TGTGCCAGCAGCTTCCAGACGGGAAACTATGGCTACAACTTT. Its translation is CASSFQTGNYGYNF. Variable domain in full (rest from reference TRBV9 and TRBJ1-6): DSGVTQTPKHLITATGQRVTLRCSPRSGDLSVYWYQQSLDQGLQFLIQYYNGEERAKGNILERFSAQQFPDLHSELNLSSLELGDSALYFCASSFQTGNYGYNFGNGTRLTVT.

In the case of this clonotype: The junction departs from the called germline gene at one end, perhaps through a read error. This chain links TRBV10-1 with TRBJ2-7; tentatively, D is TRBD1 (5 bases). Germline values: CDR1 WNHNN, CDR2 SYGVQD (reference sequence). The CDR3 spans 14 residues. CDR3 region: CASRVPGARYAQYF. The DNA for the CDR3 is TGTGCCAGCAGGGTGCCGGGTGCGAGATACGCGCAGTACTTC.

This chain joins TRBV7-3 and TRBJ2-2; TRBD1 is a possible D gene (6 bases). The CDR3 loop spans 14 amino acids. The germline CDR1 and CDR2 sequences are SGHTA and FQGTGA. Trimming stripped 4 bases from V and 7 bases from J, with 13 bases between. CDR3 coding DNA: TGTGCCAGCAGCTCCGCGCAGGGGTTCGGGGAGCTGTTTTTT. It specifies CASSSAQGFGELFF.

At least ten counts were recorded for this clonotype. The chain joins TRBV7-2 to TRBJ2-3; D gene uncertain. Trimming removed 4 bases at V and 4 bases at J, with 12 bases between. Germline V gives CDR1 SGHTA, CDR2 FQGNSA. The CDR3 is 14 residues long. The CDR3 loop reads CASSSVKAADTQYF. The CDR3 nucleotides are TGTGCCAGCAGCTCCGTCAAGGCCGCAGATACGCAGTATTTT.

The chain recombines TRBV20-1 with TRBJ2-1; perhaps TRBD1 as D (7 bases). The V and J ends lost 3 bases and 2 bases respectively, with 11 bases between them. CDR1 and CDR2 from the germline V gene are DFQATT and SNEGSKA (reference sequence). The CDR3 is made up of 14 amino acids. In DNA, the CDR3 is TGCAGTGCTAGTTCAGGGGGGACCTACAATGAGCAGTTCTTC. Translation: CSASSGGTYNEQFF.

This chain joins TRBV7-2 and TRBJ1-4; TRBD1 agrees at 7 bases. Looked up from germline, CDR1 is SGHTA and CDR2 is FQGNSA. The CDR3 is 14 residues long. V gave up 10 bases and J gave up 8 bases; unmatched junction bases: 13. CDR3 region: CATTRQGGAEKLFF. CDR3 bases: TGTGCCACCACCCGACAGGGAGGAGCAGAAAAACTGTTTTTT.

J is TRBJ1-1 and V is TRBV5-5; weak D call: TRBD1 (6 bases). Deletions cut 4 bases from V and 4 bases from J, with 17 bases between. Per germline, CDR1 SGHKS and CDR2 YYEKEE (reference sequence). This CDR3 contains 15 residues. CDR3 region: CASSGGGGGGTEAFF. DNA of the CDR3: TGTGCCAGCAGCGGCGGGGGGGGCGGAGGCACTGAAGCTTTCTTT.

This chain uses TRBV9 with TRBJ1-5; D remains ambiguous. V lost 4 bases and J lost 5, with 13 bases in between. The CDR3 is 14 amino acids. The germline CDR1 and CDR2 sequences are SGDLS and YYNGEE. CDR3 residues: CASSQAPRDQPQHF. The CDR3 DNA reads as TGTGCCAGCAGCCAGGCACCGAGAGATCAGCCCCAGCATTTT.

In its sample, this clonotype was seen many times. The V call is TRBV19, the J call TRBJ2-7; TRBD1 matches at 8 bases. Germline CDR1 and CDR2: LNHDA and SQIVND (reference sequence). There are 17 residues in the CDR3. J was trimmed by 3 bases and V by 5 bases; bases with no gene match: 15. CDR3 region: CASSYGGLRTGRYEQYF. Here the CDR3 DNA reads TGTGCCAGTAGTTACGGCGGTCTACGGACAGGGCGCTACGAGCAGTACTTC.

This clonotype has at least ten counts. The chain recombines TRBV20-1 with TRBJ1-6, with 9 bases aligning to TRBD1. The V segment lost 4 bases and the J segment 7 bases; nucleotides outside the gene matches: 8. The CDR3 covers 15 residues. CDR1 is DFQATT and CDR2 is SNEGSKA in the germline V gene (reference sequence). CDR3 nucleotides: TGCAGTGCTATGGGGTTACAGGGGGCGAATTCACCCCTCCACTTT. This translates into CSAMGLQGANSPLHF.

This clonotype occurred once. Here the CDR3 reads CSASKCEGSHSPLHF. The CDR3 DNA follows: TGCAGTGCTAGTAAGTGCGAGGGAAGTCATTCACCCCTCCACTTT. This chain links TRBV20-1 with TRBJ1-6; no reliable D call. This CDR3 spans 15 amino acids. Germline values: CDR1 DFQATT, CDR2 SNEGSKA (reference sequence). Trimming left V 3 bases short and J 8 bases short, with 17 bases between.

With regard to this clonotype: The junction differs from germline at one of its ends, possibly a read error. The V and J genes are TRBV7-2 and TRBJ1-1; D possibly corresponds to TRBD1 (6 bases). This CDR3 is built from 14 residues. CDR1 and CDR2 (germline): SGHTA, FQGNSA. CDR3 region: CASSPDRGSAGDTF. In DNA, the CDR3 is TGTGCCAGCAGCCCAGATAGGGGGTCCGCTGGCGACACCTTT.

Regarding this clonotype: It is unclear where the CDR3 begins or ends on the DNA, so no DNA is shown, and the CDR3 is as TCRdb lists it. The chain recombines TRBV7-2 with TRBJ2-6; the table's D call, TRBD1, was not checked against the DNA. In germline, CDR1 is SGHTA, CDR2 FQGNSA. The CDR3 is 15 residues long, ends included. The CDR3 sequence is CASSFWGGGSKSSTF.

Comments on this clonotype: The junction departs from the called germline gene at one end, perhaps through a read error. V gene TRBV7-3 combines with J gene TRBJ1-5; D unresolved. This CDR3 has 14 amino acids. Germline assignment: CDR1 SGHTA and CDR2 FQGTGA. The CDR3 here is CASSLELWTQPLHF. The CDR3 DNA reads as TGTGCCAGCAGCTTAGAGCTGTGGACTCAACCCCTGCATTTT.

The chain links TRBV19 to TRBJ2-5; 11 nucleotides match TRBD2. The CDR3 is made up of 17 amino acids. CDR1 is LNHDA, CDR2 SQIVND, per germline (reference sequence). The V and J ends lost 6 bases and 3 bases, in that order; junction bases with no gene match: 12. In DNA, the CDR3 is TGTGCCAGTAGCAATCGCCCCTCGACTAGCGGGGAAGAGACCCAGTACTTC. This codes for CASSNRPSTSGEETQYF.

The rearrangement joins TRBV6-6 to TRBJ2-3; 7 bases align to TRBD2. There are 15 residues in the CDR3. The trim removed 2 bases at V and 5 bases at J, leaving 7 bases unmatched. CDR1 MNHNY and CDR2 SVGAGI come from the germline V gene (reference sequence). The CDR3 coding sequence is TGTGCCAGCAGTTACCAAGGGGCGGGGGTAGATACGCAGTATTTT. As protein: CASSYQGAGVDTQYF.

This clonotype showed up just a few times. This may arise from a read error, as a much more abundant clone is one base away. The CDR3 DNA sequence: TGCGCCAGCAGCTCCAGCGGGGGGGCTCGGCAGTTCTTC. Protein sequence: CASSSSGGARQFF. The chain has TRBV7-2 and TRBJ2-1, with TRBD2 matching 10 bases. Per the germline V gene, CDR1 is SGHTA and CDR2 is FQGNSA. The CDR3 contains 13 residues.

This clonotype was found a few times. No conserved phenylalanine or tryptophan is present at the end of the CDR3, so a read error is the likely explanation. It is unclear where the CDR3 begins or ends on the DNA, so no DNA is shown, and the CDR3 is as TCRdb lists it. This chain connects TRBV7-2 to TRBJ1-1. Termini included, the CDR3 measures 8 amino acids. Germline CDR1 SGHTA, CDR2 FQGNSA. CDR3 region: CASSHRSQ.

As to this clonotype: Relative to the germline gene, one junction end is altered; a read error may explain this. The chain uses TRBV7-8 and TRBJ2-1; 10 nucleotides match TRBD1. The CDR3 spans 15 residues. CDR1 and CDR2 (germline): SGHVS, FQNEAQ. In DNA form, the CDR3 reads TGTGCCAGCAGCTTATTCGGGACAGGGGTCTCAATGAGCTACTTC. Amino acid sequence: CASSLFGTGVSMSYF.